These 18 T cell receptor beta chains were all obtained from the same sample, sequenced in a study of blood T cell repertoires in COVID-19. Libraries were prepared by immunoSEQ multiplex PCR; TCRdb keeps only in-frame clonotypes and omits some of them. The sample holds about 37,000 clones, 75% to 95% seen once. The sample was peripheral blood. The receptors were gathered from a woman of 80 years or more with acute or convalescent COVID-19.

The CDR3 spells CASRLSANTGELFF. CDR3 in DNA: TGTGCCAGTCGACTCTCCGCCAACACCGGGGAGCTGTTTTTT. The chain couples TRBV19 to TRBJ2-2; D is unresolved. There are 14 residues in the CDR3. Germline V CDR1 and CDR2: LNHDA, SQIVND (reference sequence). Trimming took off 8 bases at V and 2 bases at J, with 12 bases between the two ends.

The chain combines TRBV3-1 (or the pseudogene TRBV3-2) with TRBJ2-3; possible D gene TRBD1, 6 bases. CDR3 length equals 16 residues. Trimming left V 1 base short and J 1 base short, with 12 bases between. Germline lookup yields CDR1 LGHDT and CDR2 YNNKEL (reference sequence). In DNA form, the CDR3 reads TGTGCCAGCAGCCAAGGTAACAGGGCCGGCACAGATACGCAGTATTTT. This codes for CASSQGNRAGTDTQYF.

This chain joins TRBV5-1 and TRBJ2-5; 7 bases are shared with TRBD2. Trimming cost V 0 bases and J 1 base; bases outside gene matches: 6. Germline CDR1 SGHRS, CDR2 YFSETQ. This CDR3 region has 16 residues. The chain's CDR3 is CASSLAVLAGQETQYF. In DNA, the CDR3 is TGCGCCAGCAGCTTGGCCGTCTTAGCGGGCCAAGAGACCCAGTACTTC.

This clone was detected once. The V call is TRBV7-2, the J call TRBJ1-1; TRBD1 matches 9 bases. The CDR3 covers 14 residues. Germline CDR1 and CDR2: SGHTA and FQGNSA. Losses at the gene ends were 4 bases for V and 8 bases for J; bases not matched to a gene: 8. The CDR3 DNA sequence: TGTGCCAGCAGCTCTCGGACAGGGGCATTCGAAGCTTTCTTT. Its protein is CASSSRTGAFEAFF.

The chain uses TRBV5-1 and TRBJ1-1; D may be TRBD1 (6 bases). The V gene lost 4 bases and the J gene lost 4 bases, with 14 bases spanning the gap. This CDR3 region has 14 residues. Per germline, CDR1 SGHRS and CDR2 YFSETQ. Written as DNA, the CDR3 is TGCGCCAGCAGCATCCTTGACAGGTCCACTGAAGCTTTCTTT. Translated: CASSILDRSTEAFF.

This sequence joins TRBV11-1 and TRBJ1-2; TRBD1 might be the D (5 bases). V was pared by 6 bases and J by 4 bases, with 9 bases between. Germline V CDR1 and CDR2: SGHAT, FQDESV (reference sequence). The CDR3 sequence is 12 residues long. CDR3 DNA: TGTGCCAGCAGTACGCAGGGCTATGGCTACACCTTC. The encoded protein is CASSTQGYGYTF.

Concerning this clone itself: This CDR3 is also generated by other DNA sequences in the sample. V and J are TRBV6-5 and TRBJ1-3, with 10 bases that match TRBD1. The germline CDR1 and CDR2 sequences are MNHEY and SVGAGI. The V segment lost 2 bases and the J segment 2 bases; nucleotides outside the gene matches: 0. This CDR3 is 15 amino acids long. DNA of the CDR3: TGTGCCAGCAGTTACGACAGGGGGCCTGGAAACACCATATATTTT. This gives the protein CASSYDRGPGNTIYF.

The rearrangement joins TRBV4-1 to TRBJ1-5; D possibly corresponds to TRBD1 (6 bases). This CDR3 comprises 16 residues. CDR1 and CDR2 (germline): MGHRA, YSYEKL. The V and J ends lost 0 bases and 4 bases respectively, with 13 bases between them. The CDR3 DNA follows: TGCGCCAGCAGCCAAGATGCTACAGGGATGAATCAGCCCCAGCATTTT. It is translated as CASSQDATGMNQPQHF.

The CDR3 is CASSLRGLRETQYF. The CDR3, as DNA: TGTGCCAGTAGTCTTAGGGGTTTGCGAGAGACCCAGTACTTC. This sequence joins TRBV19 and TRBJ2-5; D is possibly TRBD1 (5 bases). The germline gives CDR1 LNHDA, CDR2 SQIVND (reference sequence). CDR3 length equals 14 residues. V was trimmed by 5 bases and J by 4 bases, leaving 14 bases between them.

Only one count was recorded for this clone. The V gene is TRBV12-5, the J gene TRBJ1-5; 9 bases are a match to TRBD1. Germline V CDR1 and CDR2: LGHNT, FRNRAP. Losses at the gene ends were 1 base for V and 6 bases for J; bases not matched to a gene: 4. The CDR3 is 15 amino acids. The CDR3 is CASGLGQGGFQPQHF. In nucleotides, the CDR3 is TGTGCTAGTGGTTTGGGACAGGGGGGATTTCAGCCCCAGCATTTT.

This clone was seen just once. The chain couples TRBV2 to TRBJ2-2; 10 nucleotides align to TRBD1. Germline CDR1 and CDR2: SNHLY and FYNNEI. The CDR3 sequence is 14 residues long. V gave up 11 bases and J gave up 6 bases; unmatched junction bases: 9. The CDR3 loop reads CAGAGTGVPGELFF. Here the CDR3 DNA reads TGTGCCGGTGCCGGGACAGGGGTCCCCGGGGAGCTGTTTTTT.

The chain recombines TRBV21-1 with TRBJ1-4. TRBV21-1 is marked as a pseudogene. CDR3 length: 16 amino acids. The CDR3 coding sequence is TGTGCCAGCAGCAGGAGGGTGGCTGCAACTAATGAAAAACTGTTTTTT. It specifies CASSRRVAATNEKLFF.

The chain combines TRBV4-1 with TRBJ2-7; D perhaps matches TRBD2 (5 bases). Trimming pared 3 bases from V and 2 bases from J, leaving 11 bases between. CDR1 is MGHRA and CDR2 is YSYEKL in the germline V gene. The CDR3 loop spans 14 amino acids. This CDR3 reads CASSHHLEAYEQYF. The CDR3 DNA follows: TGCGCCAGCAGCCACCACCTGGAGGCCTACGAGCAGTACTTC.

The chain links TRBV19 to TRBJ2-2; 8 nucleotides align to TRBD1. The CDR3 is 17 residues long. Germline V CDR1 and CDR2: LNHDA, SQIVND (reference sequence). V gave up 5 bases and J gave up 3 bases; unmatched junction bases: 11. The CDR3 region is CASSARPGGRYTGELFF. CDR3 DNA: TGTGCCAGTAGTGCTCGGCCAGGGGGCCGGTACACCGGGGAGCTGTTTTTT.

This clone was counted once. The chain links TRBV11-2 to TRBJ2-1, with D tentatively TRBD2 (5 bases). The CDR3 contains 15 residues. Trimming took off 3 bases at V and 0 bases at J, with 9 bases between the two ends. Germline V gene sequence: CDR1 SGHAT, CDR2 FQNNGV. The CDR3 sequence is CASSFFGSSYNEQFF. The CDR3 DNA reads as TGTGCCAGCAGCTTTTTTGGGAGCTCCTACAATGAGCAGTTCTTC.

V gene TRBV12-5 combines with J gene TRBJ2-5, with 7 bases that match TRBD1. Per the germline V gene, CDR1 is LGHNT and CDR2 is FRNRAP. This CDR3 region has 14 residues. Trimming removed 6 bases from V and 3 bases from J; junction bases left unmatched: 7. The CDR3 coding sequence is TGTGCTAGTGGCCCAAAGGGGGCAGAAGAGACCCAGTACTTC. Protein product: CASGPKGAEETQYF.

The CDR3 DNA reads TGTGCCAGCAGTTTAAAGACAGGGGTCGGCTACACCTTC. Its protein product is CASSLKTGVGYTF. The chain is built from TRBV12-3 or TRBV12-4 and TRBJ1-2; TRBD1 aligns across 8 bases. V trimming: 2 bases; J trimming: 8 bases; junction bases outside the gene matches: 4. This CDR3 region has 13 residues.

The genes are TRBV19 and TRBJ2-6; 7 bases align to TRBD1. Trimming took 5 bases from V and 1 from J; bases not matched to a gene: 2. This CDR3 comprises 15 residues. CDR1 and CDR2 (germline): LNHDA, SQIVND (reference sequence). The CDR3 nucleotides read TGTGCCAGTAGTCCGGGACAGTCTGGGGCCAACGTCCTGACTTTC. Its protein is CASSPGQSGANVLTF.